This T cell receptor beta chain came from a study of somatic mutations in cytotoxic T cells in rheumatoid arthritis. Across the study: Patients had 25 to 30 ml EDTA blood drawn right after diagnosis, before any treatment. Several of the V beta antibody-stained T-cell populations were flow-sorted at nearly 100% purity; V beta1+ cells were among them and were sequenced for TCRB.

General study points: Each of about an eighth of the roughly 60 patients had a largest CD8+ clone that made up more than 20% of CD8+ cells. Within the rheumatoid arthritis patients, CD8+ clonality went up as age increased (Spearman r=0.49). The same was not true of the healthy controls.

The CDR3 covers 15 residues. CDR1 and CDR2 (germline): MRHNA, SNTAGT. J lost 4 bases, V lost 6 bases, and 4 bases had no gene match. Method: immunoSEQ multiplex PCR; TCRdb's copy keeps in-frame clones and lacks some. The table shows over 1,100 clones, with 76% occurring only once. This clone was observed a few times. Antigen unknown. The sequence was obtained from an adult with rheumatoid arthritis. The chain carries TRBV6-4 and TRBJ2-3; 13 bases are a match to TRBD2. The material sequenced was CD8+ T cells sorted from blood. The CDR3 spells CASSRLAGGADTQYF. The CDR3 region has the DNA TGTGCCAGCAGCCGACTAGCGGGGGGTGCAGATACGCAGTATTTT.